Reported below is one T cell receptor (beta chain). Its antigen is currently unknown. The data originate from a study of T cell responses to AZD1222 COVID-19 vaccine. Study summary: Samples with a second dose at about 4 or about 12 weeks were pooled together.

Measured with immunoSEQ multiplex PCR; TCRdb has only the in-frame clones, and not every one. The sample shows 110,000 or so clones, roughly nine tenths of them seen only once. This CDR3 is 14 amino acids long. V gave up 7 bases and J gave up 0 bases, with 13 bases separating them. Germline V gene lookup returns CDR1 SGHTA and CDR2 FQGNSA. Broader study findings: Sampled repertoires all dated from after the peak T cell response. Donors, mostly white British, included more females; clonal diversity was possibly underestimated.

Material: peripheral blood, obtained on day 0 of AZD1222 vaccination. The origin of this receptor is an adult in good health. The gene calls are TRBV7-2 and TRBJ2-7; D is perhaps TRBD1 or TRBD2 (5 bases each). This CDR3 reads CASTPGPSSYEQYF. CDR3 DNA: TGTGCCAGCACCCCGGGACCGAGCTCCTACGAGCAGTACTTC.